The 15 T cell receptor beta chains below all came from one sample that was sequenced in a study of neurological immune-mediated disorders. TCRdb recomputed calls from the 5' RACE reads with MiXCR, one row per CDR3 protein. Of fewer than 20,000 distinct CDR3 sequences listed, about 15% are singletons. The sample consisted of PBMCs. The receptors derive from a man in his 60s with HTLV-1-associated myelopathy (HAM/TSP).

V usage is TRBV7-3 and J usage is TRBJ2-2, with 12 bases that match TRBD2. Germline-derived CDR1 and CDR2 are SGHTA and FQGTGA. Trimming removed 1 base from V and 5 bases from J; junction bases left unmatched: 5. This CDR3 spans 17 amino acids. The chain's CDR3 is CASSLSLAGGPTGELFF. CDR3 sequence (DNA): TGTGCCAGCAGCTTAAGTCTAGCGGGAGGGCCGACCGGGGAGCTGTTTTTT.

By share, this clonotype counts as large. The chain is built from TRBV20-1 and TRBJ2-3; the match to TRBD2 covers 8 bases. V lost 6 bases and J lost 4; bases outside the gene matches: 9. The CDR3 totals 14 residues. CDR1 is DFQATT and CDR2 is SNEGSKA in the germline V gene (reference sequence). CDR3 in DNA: TGCAGTGCCAACACGGGGGGGGTGGCAGATACGCAGTATTTT. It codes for CSANTGGVADTQYF.

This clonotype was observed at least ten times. The CDR3 protein is CASSSPPGLAGGPGTDTQYF. CDR3 sequence (DNA): TGCGCCAGCAGCTCCCCCCCGGGACTAGCGGGGGGGCCCGGCACAGATACGCAGTATTTT. The rearrangement joins TRBV5-1 to TRBJ2-3, with TRBD2 matching over 16 bases. Per germline, CDR1 SGHRS and CDR2 YFSETQ. This CDR3 has 20 residues. Trimming cost V 3 bases and J 1 base; bases outside gene matches: 11.

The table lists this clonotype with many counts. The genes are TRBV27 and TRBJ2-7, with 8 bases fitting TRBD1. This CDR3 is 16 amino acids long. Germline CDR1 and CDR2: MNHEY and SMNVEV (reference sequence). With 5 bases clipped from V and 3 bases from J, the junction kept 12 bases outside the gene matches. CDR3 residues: CASSPSLGQEYYEQYF. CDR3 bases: TGTGCCAGCAGTCCGTCCTTGGGACAGGAATACTACGAGCAGTACTTC.

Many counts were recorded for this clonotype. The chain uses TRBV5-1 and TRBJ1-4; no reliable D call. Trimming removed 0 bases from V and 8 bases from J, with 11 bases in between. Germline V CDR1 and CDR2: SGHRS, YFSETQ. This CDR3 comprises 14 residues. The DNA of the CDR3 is TGCGCCAGCAGCTTGGAGGGAGGGAAGGAAAAACTGTTTTTT. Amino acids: CASSLEGGKEKLFF.

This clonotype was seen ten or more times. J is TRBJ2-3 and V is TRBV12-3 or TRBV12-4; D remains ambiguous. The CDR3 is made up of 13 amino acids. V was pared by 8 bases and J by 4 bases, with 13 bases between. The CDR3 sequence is CASGPVGADTQYF. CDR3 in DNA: TGTGCCAGCGGCCCCGTTGGGGCAGATACGCAGTATTTT.

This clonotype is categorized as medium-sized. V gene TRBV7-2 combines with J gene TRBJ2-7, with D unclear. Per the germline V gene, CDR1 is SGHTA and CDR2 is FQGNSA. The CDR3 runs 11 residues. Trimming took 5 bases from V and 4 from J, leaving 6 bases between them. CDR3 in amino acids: CASSDRYEQYF. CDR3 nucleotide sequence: TGTGCCAGCAGCGATCGTTACGAGCAGTACTTC.

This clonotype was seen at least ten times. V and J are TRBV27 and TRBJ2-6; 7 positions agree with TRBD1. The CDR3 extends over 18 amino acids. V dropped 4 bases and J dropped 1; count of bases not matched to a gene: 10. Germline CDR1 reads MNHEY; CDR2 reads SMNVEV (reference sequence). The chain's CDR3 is CASSSPTGKWSGANVLTF. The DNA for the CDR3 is TGTGCCAGCAGTTCCCCGACAGGGAAGTGGTCTGGGGCCAACGTCCTGACTTTC.

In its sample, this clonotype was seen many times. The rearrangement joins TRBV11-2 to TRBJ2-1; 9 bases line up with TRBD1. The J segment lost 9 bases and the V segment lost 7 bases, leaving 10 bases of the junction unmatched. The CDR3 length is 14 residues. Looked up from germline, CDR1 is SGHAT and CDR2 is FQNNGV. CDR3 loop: CASTRDREFSEQFF. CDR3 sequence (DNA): TGTGCCAGCACCCGGGACAGGGAGTTTAGTGAGCAGTTCTTC.

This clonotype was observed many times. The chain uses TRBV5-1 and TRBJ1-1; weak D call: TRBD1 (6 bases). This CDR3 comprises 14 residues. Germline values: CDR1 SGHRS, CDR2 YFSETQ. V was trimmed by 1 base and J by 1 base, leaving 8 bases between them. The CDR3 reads CASSLNRANTEAFF. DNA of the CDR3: TGCGCCAGCAGCTTGAACAGGGCGAACACTGAAGCTTTCTTT.

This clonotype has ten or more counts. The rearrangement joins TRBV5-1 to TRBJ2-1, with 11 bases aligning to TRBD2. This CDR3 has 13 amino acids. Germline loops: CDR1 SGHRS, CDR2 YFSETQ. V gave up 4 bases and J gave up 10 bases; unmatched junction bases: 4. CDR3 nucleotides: TGCGCCAGCAGCCCCGGGACTAGCGGAGAGCAGTTCTTC. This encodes CASSPGTSGEQFF.

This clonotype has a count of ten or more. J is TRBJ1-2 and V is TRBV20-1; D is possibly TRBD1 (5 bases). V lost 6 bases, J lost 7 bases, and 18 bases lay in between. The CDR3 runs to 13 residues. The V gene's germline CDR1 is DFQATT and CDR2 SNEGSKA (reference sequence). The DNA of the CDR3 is TGCAGTGCACCCGGGACGTTTGGGAGTGGCTACACCTTC. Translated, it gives CSAPGTFGSGYTF.

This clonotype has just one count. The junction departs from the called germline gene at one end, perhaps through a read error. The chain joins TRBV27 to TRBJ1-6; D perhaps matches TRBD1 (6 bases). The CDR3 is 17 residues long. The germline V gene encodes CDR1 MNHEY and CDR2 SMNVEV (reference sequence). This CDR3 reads CARRGERGPYRNSPLDF. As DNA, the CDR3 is TGTGCCAGAAGGGGGGAAAGGGGCCCTTACCGTAATTCACCCCTCGACTTT.

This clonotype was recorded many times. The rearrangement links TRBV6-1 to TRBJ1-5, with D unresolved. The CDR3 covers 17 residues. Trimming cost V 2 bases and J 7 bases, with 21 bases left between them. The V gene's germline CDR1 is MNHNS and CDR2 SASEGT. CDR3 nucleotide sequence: TGTGCCAGCAGTGAAATAGGTTCCGGAACAGTACGACAGCCCCAGCATTTT. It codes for CASSEIGSGTVRQPQHF.

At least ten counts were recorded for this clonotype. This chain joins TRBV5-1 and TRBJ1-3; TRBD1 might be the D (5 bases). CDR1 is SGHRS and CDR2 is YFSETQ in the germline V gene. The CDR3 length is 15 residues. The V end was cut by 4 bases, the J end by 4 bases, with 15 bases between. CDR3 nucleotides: TGCGCCAGCAGCCCATATTCGGGACCCGGAAACACCATATATTTT. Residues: CASSPYSGPGNTIYF.